The next 18 T cell receptor beta chains were all read from a single sample in a study of cytomegalovirus exposure and HLA in healthy donors (dated by TCRdb to about 2017). The method behind the library was the immunoSEQ multiplex PCR assay. For the multiplex PCR, a mixture combining 60 forward primers for TCR Vbeta segments and 13 reverse primers for TCR Jbeta segments was used. TCRdb carries this immuneACCESS record with in-frame sequences only. Its versions omit some clonotypes, under half of them owing to an unresolved V gene in the studies checked, with the rest unexplained. The sample table holds 84,000 or so clones, of which about 81% were seen once. Clones ranked in the top ten supply roughly 2.3% of the sample. The specimen was PBMCs. The origin of the receptors is a woman in her forties or fifties in good health and CMV-seronegative.

Here the CDR3 reads CASSSPAGNSQETQYF. The CDR3 nucleotides read TGCGCCAGCAGCTCCCCCGCGGGGAACAGCCAAGAGACCCAGTACTTC. The genes are TRBV5-1 and TRBJ2-5; D is possibly TRBD2 (6 bases). This CDR3 has 16 residues. With 3 bases removed from V and 1 base from J, the gap between germline ends came to 16 bases. Germline CDR1 is SGHRS and CDR2 is YFSETQ. The full variable domain, completed using reference TRBV5-1 and TRBJ2-5, is KAGVTQTPRYLIKTRGQQVTLSCSPISGHRSVSWYQQTPGQGLQFLFEYFSETQRNKGNFPGRFSGRQFSNSRSEMNVSTLELGDSALYLCASSSPAGNSQETQYFGPGTRLLVL.

V is TRBV19 and J is TRBJ2-5; 7 bases are shared with TRBD2. Germline assignment: CDR1 LNHDA and CDR2 SQIVND (reference sequence). This CDR3 is 16 amino acids long. Trimming at V came to 1 base and at J to 3 bases, leaving 8 bases not matched to a gene. This CDR3 reads CASSIGDSGSKETQYF. The CDR3, as DNA: TGTGCCAGTAGTATAGGCGATAGCGGGTCCAAAGAGACCCAGTACTTC.

This clone was recorded only once. The chain recombines TRBV5-1 with TRBJ2-1; 7 bases line up with TRBD2. The CDR3 consists of 16 residues. J was trimmed by 4 bases and V by 1 base; bases with no gene match: 8. Per germline, CDR1 SGHRS and CDR2 YFSETQ. In DNA form, the CDR3 reads TGCGCCAGCAGCTTGTCAGCTAGCGGAGCTTACAATGAGCAGTTCTTC. Protein sequence: CASSLSASGAYNEQFF. The full variable domain, rest sourced from reference TRBV5-1 and TRBJ2-1, is KAGVTQTPRYLIKTRGQQVTLSCSPISGHRSVSWYQQTPGQGLQFLFEYFSETQRNKGNFPGRFSGRQFSNSRSEMNVSTLELGDSALYLCASSLSASGAYNEQFFGPGTRLTVL.

The chain joins TRBV25-1 to TRBJ1-2; no definite D call. Germline CDR1 MGHDK, CDR2 SYGVNS. V was clipped by 9 bases and J by 4 bases, with 15 bases between them. The CDR3 extends over 13 amino acids. The DNA of the CDR3 is TGTGCCAGTTCGTGGGAGGGTAGCTATGGCTACACCTTC. This translates into CASSWEGSYGYTF.

This chain uses TRBV15 with TRBJ2-4, with D possibly being TRBD1 (8 bases). Germline CDR1 LNHNV, CDR2 YYDKDF (reference sequence). The V and J ends lost 5 bases and 0 bases respectively, with 23 bases between them. The CDR3 runs 19 residues. Here the CDR3 reads CATSFRTGRGERAKNIQYF. CDR3 sequence (DNA): TGTGCCACCAGCTTTCGGACAGGGAGGGGAGAAAGAGCCAAAAACATTCAGTACTTC. Filled out from reference TRBV15 and TRBJ2-4, the complete variable domain reads DAMVIQNPRYQVTQFGKPVTLSCSQTLNHNVMYWYQQKSSQAPKLLFHYYDKDFNNEADTPDNFQSRRPNTSFCFLDIRSPGLGDTAMYLCATSFRTGRGERAKNIQYFGAGTRLSVL.

The chain recombines TRBV5-4 with TRBJ2-1; 10 nucleotides line up with TRBD2. The V gene end was trimmed by 0 bases and the J gene end by 0 bases; junction bases not matched to a gene: 6. The CDR3 runs 18 residues. Germline lookup yields CDR1 SGHNT and CDR2 YYREEE (reference sequence). CDR3 amino acids: CASSLALAGTSSYNEQFF. CDR3 DNA: TGTGCCAGCAGCTTGGCACTAGCGGGGACAAGCTCCTACAATGAGCAGTTCTTC.

The rearrangement links TRBV5-3 to TRBJ1-4; tentative D call: TRBD1 (5 bases). TRBV5-3 is noted as an ORF with a role that remains uncertain. V dropped 5 bases and J dropped 7 bases, with 18 bases sitting between them. This CDR3 comprises 15 residues. CDR3 protein: CARRRQSKGGEKLFF. CDR3 sequence (DNA): TGTGCCAGAAGGCGACAGTCTAAGGGTGGTGAAAAACTGTTTTTT.

This clone occurred a few times. The chain carries TRBV9 and TRBJ1-5; TRBD1 aligns across 7 bases. The CDR3 runs to 15 residues. The V gene's germline CDR1 is SGDLS and CDR2 YYNGEE. V lost 0 bases and J lost 2; bases outside the gene matches: 2. CDR3 residues: CASSVGQGGNQPQHF. The DNA of the CDR3 is TGTGCCAGCAGCGTAGGACAGGGCGGCAATCAGCCCCAGCATTTT.

The chain combines TRBV11-3 with TRBJ2-7; TRBD2 aligns across 11 bases. The V segment lost 5 bases and the J segment 10 bases; nucleotides outside the gene matches: 7. The CDR3 is 13 residues long. CDR1 and CDR2 (germline): SGHNT, YENEEA. This CDR3 reads CASSPGTSGLQYF. CDR3 nucleotides: TGTGCCAGCAGCCCTGGGACTAGCGGACTCCAGTACTTC.

The genes are TRBV7-8 and TRBJ2-1; 9 bases are shared with TRBD1. The CDR3 has 16 residues. Germline assignment: CDR1 SGHVS and CDR2 FQNEAQ. V shed 5 bases and J 6 bases; nucleotides not matched to a gene: 11. The CDR3 sequence is CASSLRAQGARNEQFF. DNA for the CDR3: TGTGCCAGCAGCCTAAGGGCACAGGGGGCGCGCAATGAGCAGTTCTTC. Supplemented by reference TRBV7-8 and TRBJ2-1, the full variable domain reads GAGVSQSPRYKVAKRGQDVALRCDPISGHVSLFWYQQALGQGPEFLTYFQNEAQLDKSGLPSDRFFAERPEGSVSTLKIQRTQQEDSAVYLCASSLRAQGARNEQFFGPGTRLTVL.

The chain is built from TRBV5-1 and TRBJ2-5, with 8 nucleotides matching TRBD2. This CDR3 has 17 residues. Germline CDR1 reads SGHRS; CDR2 reads YFSETQ. V dropped 8 bases and J dropped 1; count of bases not matched to a gene: 16. The CDR3 DNA reads as TGCGCCAGGGCGGGGGGAGGTGAGCGGGGGTTCCAAGAGACCCAGTACTTC. Encoded protein: CARAGGGERGFQETQYF.

V is TRBV18 and J is TRBJ2-7; D uncertain. The ends were cut back, 0 bases at V and 3 bases at J, with 6 bases in the middle. The CDR3 totals 13 residues. The germline V gene encodes CDR1 KGHSH and CDR2 LQKENI. The CDR3 coding sequence is TGTGCCAGCTCACCACCCTCTTACTACGAGCAGTACTTC. Protein product: CASSPPSYYEQYF.

The V gene is TRBV5-4, the J gene TRBJ2-3, with D tentatively TRBD2 (6 bases). The germline V and J ends were trimmed by 0 bases and 1 base, with 12 bases remaining between them. The germline V gene encodes CDR1 SGHNT and CDR2 YYREEE (reference sequence). This CDR3 contains 16 residues. Here the CDR3 DNA reads TGTGCCAGCAGCTTGGCCGCGGGGCTCGGCACAGATACGCAGTATTTT. Translating gives CASSLAAGLGTDTQYF. Variable domain in full (rest from reference TRBV5-4 and TRBJ2-3): ETGVTQSPTHLIKTRGQQVTLRCSSQSGHNTVSWYQQALGQGPQFIFQYYREEENGRGNFPPRFSGLQFPNYSSELNVNALELDDSALYLCASSLAAGLGTDTQYFGPGTRLTVL.

The chain joins TRBV5-6 to TRBJ2-2; D not resolved. The V end was cut by 1 base, the J end by 0 bases, with 7 bases between. The CDR3 spans 15 residues. Looked up from germline, CDR1 is SGHDT and CDR2 is YYEEEE. Written as DNA, the CDR3 is TGTGCCAGCAGCTTGCCTACCTCGAACACCGGGGAGCTGTTTTTT. Amino acid sequence: CASSLPTSNTGELFF.

The sample holds a few counts of this clone. CDR3 residues: CASSLGTETQYF. In DNA, the CDR3 is TGTGCCAGCTCCTTAGGAACTGAGACCCAGTACTTC. The gene calls are TRBV7-2 and TRBJ2-5; D is uncertain. Germline V lookup: CDR1 SGHTA, CDR2 FQGNSA. The CDR3 loop spans 12 amino acids. V lost 8 bases to trimming and J lost 5 bases, with 12 bases between them.

CDR3 protein: CASSVGGRGYNEQFF. The CDR3 DNA follows: TGTGCCAGCAGCGTTGGCGGAAGGGGATACAATGAGCAGTTCTTC. V is TRBV9 and J is TRBJ2-1; D may be TRBD1 (5 bases). Trimming took 2 bases from V and 4 from J, leaving 13 bases between them. This CDR3 comprises 15 residues. Germline-derived CDR1 and CDR2 are SGDLS and YYNGEE. Supplemented by reference TRBV9 and TRBJ2-1, the full variable domain reads DSGVTQTPKHLITATGQRVTLRCSPRSGDLSVYWYQQSLDQGLQFLIQYYNGEERAKGNILERFSAQQFPDLHSELNLSSLELGDSALYFCASSVGGRGYNEQFFGPGTRLTVL.

This sequence joins TRBV23-1 and TRBJ2-7; D may be TRBD2 (5 bases). TRBV23-1 is an open reading frame whose function is uncertain. Deletions cut 0 bases from V and 1 base from J, with 10 bases between. The CDR3 length is 15 residues. Written as DNA, the CDR3 is TGCGCCAGCAGTCAATCGAGGGCGGAATCCTACGAGCAGTACTTC. It codes for CASSQSRAESYEQYF.

This clone has a single count. This chain links TRBV7-3 with TRBJ2-7, with 9 bases matching TRBD1. The CDR3 is made up of 13 amino acids. J was trimmed by 5 bases and V by 5 bases; bases with no gene match: 4. Germline V gene data show CDR1 as SGHTA and CDR2 as FQGTGA. The CDR3 DNA follows: TGTGCCAGCAGCCGGGACAGGGTACACGAGCAGTACTTC. Its protein is CASSRDRVHEQYF.